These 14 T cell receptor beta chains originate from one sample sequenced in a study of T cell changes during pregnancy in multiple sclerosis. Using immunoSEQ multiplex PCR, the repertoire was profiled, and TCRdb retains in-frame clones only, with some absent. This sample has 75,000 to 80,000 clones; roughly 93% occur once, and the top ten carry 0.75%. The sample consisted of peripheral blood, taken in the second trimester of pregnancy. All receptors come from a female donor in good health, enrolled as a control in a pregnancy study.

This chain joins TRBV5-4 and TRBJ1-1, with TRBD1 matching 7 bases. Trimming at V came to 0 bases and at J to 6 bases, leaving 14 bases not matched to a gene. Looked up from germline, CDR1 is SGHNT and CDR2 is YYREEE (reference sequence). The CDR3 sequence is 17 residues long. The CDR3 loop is CASSLGVDRAGRSEAFF. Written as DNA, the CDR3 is TGTGCCAGCAGCTTGGGGGTAGACAGGGCAGGTAGGTCTGAAGCTTTCTTT.

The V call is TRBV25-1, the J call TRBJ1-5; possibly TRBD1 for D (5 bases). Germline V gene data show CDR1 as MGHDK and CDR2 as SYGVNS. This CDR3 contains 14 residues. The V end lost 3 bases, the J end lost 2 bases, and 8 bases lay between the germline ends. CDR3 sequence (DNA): TGTGCCAGCAGTGACGGGGGGGGCAATCAGCCCCAGCATTTT. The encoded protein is CASSDGGGNQPQHF.

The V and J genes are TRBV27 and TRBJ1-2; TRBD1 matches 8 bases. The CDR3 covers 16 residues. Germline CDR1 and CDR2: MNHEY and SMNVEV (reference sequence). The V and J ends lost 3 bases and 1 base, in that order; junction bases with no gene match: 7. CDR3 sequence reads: CASSFFGQGNNYGYTF. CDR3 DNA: TGTGCCAGCAGTTTCTTCGGACAGGGCAATAACTATGGCTACACCTTC.

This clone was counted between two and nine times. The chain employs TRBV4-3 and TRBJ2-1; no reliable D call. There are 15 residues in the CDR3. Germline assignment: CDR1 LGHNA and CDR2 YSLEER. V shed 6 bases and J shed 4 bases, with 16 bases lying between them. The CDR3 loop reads CASSIHKSQYNEQFF. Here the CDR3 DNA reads TGCGCCAGCAGTATACACAAATCTCAGTACAATGAGCAGTTCTTC.

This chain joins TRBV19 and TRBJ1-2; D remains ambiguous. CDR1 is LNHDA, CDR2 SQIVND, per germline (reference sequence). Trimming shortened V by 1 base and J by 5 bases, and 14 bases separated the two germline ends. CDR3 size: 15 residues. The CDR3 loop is CASSIGRGGAYGYTF. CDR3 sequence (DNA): TGTGCCAGTAGTATAGGCCGGGGTGGTGCGTATGGCTACACCTTC.

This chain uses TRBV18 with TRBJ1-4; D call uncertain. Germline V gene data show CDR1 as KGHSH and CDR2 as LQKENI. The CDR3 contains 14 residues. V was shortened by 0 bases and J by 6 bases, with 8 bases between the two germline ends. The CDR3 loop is CASSPPSGDEKLFF. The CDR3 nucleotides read TGTGCCAGCTCACCACCGTCCGGGGATGAAAAACTGTTTTTT.

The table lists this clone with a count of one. The DNA of the CDR3 is TGTGCCAGCAGTGAAGAATCAGGGGGGTATGGCTACACCTTC. Protein: CASSEESGGYGYTF. The chain is built from TRBV2 and TRBJ1-2; TRBD1 matches at 7 bases. The CDR3 length is 14 residues. Looked up from germline, CDR1 is SNHLY and CDR2 is FYNNEI. With 1 base clipped from V and 5 bases from J, the junction kept 4 bases outside the gene matches.

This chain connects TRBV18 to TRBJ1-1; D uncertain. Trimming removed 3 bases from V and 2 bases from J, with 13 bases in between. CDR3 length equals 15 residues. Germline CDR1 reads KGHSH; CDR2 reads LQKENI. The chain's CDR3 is CASSPKSRDNTEAFF. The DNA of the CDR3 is TGTGCCAGCTCACCCAAATCTCGGGATAACACTGAAGCTTTCTTT.

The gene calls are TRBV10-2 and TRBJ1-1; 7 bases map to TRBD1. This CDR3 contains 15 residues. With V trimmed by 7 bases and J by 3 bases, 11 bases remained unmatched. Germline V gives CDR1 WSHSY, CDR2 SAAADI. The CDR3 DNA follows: TGCGCCAGCACTGCAATTACAGGGGCCGACACTGAAGCTTTCTTT. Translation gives CASTAITGADTEAFF.

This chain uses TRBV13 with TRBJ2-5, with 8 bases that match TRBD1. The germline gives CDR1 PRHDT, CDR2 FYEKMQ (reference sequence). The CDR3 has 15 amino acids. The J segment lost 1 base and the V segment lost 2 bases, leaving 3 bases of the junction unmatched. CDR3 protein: CASSLYGQGQETQYF. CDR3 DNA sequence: TGTGCCAGCAGCTTATACGGACAGGGCCAAGAGACCCAGTACTTC.

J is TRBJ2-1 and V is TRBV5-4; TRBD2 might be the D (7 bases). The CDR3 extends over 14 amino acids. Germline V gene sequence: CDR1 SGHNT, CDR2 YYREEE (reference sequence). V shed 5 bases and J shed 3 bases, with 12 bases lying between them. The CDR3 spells CASSSGGHYNEQFF. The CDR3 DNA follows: TGTGCCAGCAGTTCCGGGGGGCACTACAATGAGCAGTTCTTC.

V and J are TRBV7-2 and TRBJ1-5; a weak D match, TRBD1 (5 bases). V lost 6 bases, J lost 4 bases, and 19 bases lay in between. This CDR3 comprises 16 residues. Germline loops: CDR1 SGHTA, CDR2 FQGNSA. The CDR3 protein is CASSQVGGTGNQPQHF. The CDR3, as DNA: TGTGCCAGCAGTCAGGTGGGGGGGACGGGAAATCAGCCCCAGCATTTT.

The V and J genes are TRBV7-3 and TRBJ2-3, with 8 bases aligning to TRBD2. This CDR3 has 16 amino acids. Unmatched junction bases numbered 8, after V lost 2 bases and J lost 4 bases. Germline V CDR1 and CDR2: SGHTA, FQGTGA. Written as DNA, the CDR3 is TGTGCCAGCAGCTTAGCAAGCGGGGGTTCAGCAGATACGCAGTATTTT. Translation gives CASSLASGGSADTQYF.

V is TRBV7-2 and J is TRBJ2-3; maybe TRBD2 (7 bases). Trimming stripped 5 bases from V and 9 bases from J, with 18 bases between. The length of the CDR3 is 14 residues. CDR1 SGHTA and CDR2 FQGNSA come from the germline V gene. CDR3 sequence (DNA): TGTGCCAGCAGCCCCGGGGGGCCTTCCGAGACGCAGTATTTT. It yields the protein CASSPGGPSETQYF. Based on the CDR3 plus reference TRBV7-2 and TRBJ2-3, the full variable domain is GAGVSQSPSNKVTEKGKDVELRCDPISGHTALYWYRQSLGQGLEFLIYFQGNSAPDKSGLPSDRFSAERTGGSVSTLTIQRTQQEDSAVYLCASSPGGPSETQYFGPGTRLTVL.